This TCR beta chain emerged from a study of identical twins. On this clonotype: The target antigen is unknown.

General study findings and limits: Out-of-frame alpha sequences that twins shared showed excess low generation probability. Insertions were fewer in abundant cord blood beta clonotypes, whereas memory repertoires showed none of this pattern. Analyses of zero insertions could, in part, be confounded by invariant MAIT and iNKT cells.

V shed 0 bases and J 6 bases; nucleotides not matched to a gene: 4. This CDR3 comprises 15 residues. Germline CDR1 is SGHDT and CDR2 is YYEEEE. TCRdb ran MiXCR on the 5' RACE reads and lists one entry per CDR3 protein. Of roughly 720,000 distinct CDR3 sequences in the sample, roughly 20% were seen once. This sample also belongs to another study, concerning T cells expressing NK-cell markers.

The chain carries TRBV5-6 and TRBJ2-2; 8 bases agree with TRBD1. This receptor was taken from a woman aged 18-29 years in good health. The sample consisted of PBMCs. The CDR3 DNA sequence: TGTGCCAGCAGCTTGGGGGCAGGGGGCTCCGGGGAGCTGTTTTTT. Translation: CASSLGAGGSGELFF. The full variable domain, completed using reference TRBV5-6 and TRBJ2-2, is DAGVTQSPTHLIKTRGQQVTLRCSPKSGHDTVSWYQQALGQGPQFIFQYYEEEERQRGNFPDRFSGHQFPNYSSELNVNALLLGDSALYLCASSLGAGGSGELFFGEGSRLTVL.